A few counts support the clone carrying this TCR beta chain. Its antigen is not identified. Sampling of bone marrow took place during active disease in every patient. These data originate in a study of read filtering for tumor transcriptome and immune sequencing. Background on the study: Per sample, TCR-region reads ranged about 3.5 to 11 million by IR-seq, roughly 75 to 1,400 by RNA-seq. Whole-study findings and limits: Approximately 82% of IR-seq clonotypes had one read, totaling around 3.3% of reads; RNA-seq: about 70% and 40%.

Molecular barcoded adaptors covering alpha/delta and beta/gamma chains were used on approximately 440 ng RNA. TCRdb re-called the reads through MiXCR, storing one row per CDR3 protein. The table includes 130,000 or so distinct CDR3 sequences, approximately 13% detected once. V dropped 6 bases and J dropped 2 bases, with 8 bases sitting between them. The CDR3 is made up of 12 amino acids. Per germline, CDR1 LNHDA and CDR2 SQIVND (reference sequence). The sequencing sample was made of a population of CD138-negative cells sorted from bone marrow. V is TRBV19 and J is TRBJ2-7; D ambiguous. The receptor was derived from a donor aged 40 or over with multiple myeloma. CDR3 sequence (DNA): TGTGCCAGTAGGAAAACACCCTACGAGCAGTACTTC. The encoded protein is CASRKTPYEQYF.